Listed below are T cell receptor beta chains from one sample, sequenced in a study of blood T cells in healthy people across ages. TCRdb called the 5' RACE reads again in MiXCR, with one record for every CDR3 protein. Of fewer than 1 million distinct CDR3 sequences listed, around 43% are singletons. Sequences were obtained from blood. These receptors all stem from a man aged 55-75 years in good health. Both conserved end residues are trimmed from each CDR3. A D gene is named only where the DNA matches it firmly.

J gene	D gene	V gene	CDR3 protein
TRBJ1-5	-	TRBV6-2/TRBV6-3	ASRGTDRGQPQH
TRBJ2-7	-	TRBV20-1	SARLQGGPTNEQY
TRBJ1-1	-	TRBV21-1	ASTVEEGQNLTEAF
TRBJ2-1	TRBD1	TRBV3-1	ASSPGQTGRAEQF
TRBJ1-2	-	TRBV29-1	SVEGQGIYGYT
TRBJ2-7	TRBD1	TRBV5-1	ASSRSGQDSYEQY
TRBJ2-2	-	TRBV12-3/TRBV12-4	ASSFPREVGELF
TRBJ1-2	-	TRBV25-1	ATGQNYGYT
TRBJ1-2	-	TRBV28	ASRDRYGYT
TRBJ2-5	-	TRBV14	ASSQGTGVKETQY
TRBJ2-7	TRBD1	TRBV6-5	ASSYGQGAYEQY
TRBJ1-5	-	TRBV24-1	ATSGAGNQPQH
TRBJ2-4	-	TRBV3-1	ASSQGTRLAKNIQY
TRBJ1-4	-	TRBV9	ASSGSGSRNEKLF
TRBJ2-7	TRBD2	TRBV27	ASRMTSGGPYEQY
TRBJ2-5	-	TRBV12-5	ASGPTEETQY
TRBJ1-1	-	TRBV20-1	SAQPRGRTNTEAF
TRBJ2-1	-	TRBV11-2	ASSGGASSPYNEQF
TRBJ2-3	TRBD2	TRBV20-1	SARGLAEEYTSTDTQY